This TCR beta chain was identified during a study of radiation and T cells in renal cell carcinoma. Study in general: Nephrectomy followed 15 Gy stereotactic body radiation by 4 weeks.

Time point specified: baseline pretreatment blood. Treatment denoted: 15 Gy SBRT to primary tumor, nephrectomy 4 weeks later. After SBRT, blood was collected at 2 and 4 weeks, plus baseline. Findings and caveats of the study: Without pretreatment biopsies, baseline tumor clonotype presence was undetermined.

Method: immunoSEQ multiplex PCR; TCRdb's copy keeps in-frame clones and lacks some. There are about 140,000 clones in the sample; 83% occur only once, and roughly a quarter lies in the top ten. With respect to this clone: Its antigen remains unknown.

This CDR3 has 15 amino acids. The V and J ends lost 2 bases and 5 bases respectively, with 13 bases between them. CDR1 is SGHNT and CDR2 is YYREEE in the germline V gene (reference sequence). The TCR originated in a woman in her 50s with renal cell carcinoma. The source was blood, collected from a patient whose treatment included radiotherapy and nephrectomy. The chain employs TRBV5-4 and TRBJ1-4; D perhaps matches TRBD1 (5 bases). The CDR3: CASSFDRSRNEKLFF. CDR3 sequence (DNA): TGTGCCAGCAGCTTTGACAGATCACGGAATGAAAAACTGTTTTTT.